The 21 T cell receptor beta chains presented below share a single source sample, sequenced in a study of blood T cells in healthy people across ages. Primed by a sample-barcoded 5' primer and a J-beta primer mix, a second PCR proceeded for about 7 to 11 cycles. TCRdb recomputed calls from the 5' RACE reads with MiXCR, one row per CDR3 protein. The sample includes about 1.8 million distinct CDR3 sequences, less than 50% of them seen just once. Source material: blood. Every receptor here comes from a woman aged 40 to 55 in good health.

On this clonotype: One base away lies a much larger clone, so this may be a sequencing read error. The chain has TRBV27 and TRBJ2-5; the D gene is possibly TRBD2 (5 bases). This CDR3 is 14 amino acids long. The germline gives CDR1 MNHEY, CDR2 SMNVEV (reference sequence). CDR3 in amino acids: CASSLRSHWESQYF. CDR3 coding DNA: TGTGCCAGCAGTTTAAGGTCTCATTGGGAGAGCCAGTACTTC.

In this sample, this clonotype turned up a few times. The genes are TRBV5-1 and TRBJ2-5, with D unclear. Germline V lookup: CDR1 SGHRS, CDR2 YFSETQ. The CDR3 is made up of 16 amino acids. V lost 1 base to trimming and J lost 4 bases, with 17 bases between them. The CDR3 DNA follows: TGCGCCAGCAGCTTGCGGCAGATTGCCGTAGGAGAGACCCAGTACTTC. This sequence encodes CASSLRQIAVGETQYF.

This clonotype appeared a few times. The chain carries TRBV10-2 and TRBJ2-5, with no clear D. Trimming removed 5 bases from V and 3 bases from J, with 7 bases in between. This CDR3 is built from 12 residues. Germline V gene lookup returns CDR1 WSHSY and CDR2 SAAADI. The CDR3: CASSRFEETQYF. The CDR3 DNA sequence: TGCGCCAGCAGTAGGTTTGAAGAGACCCAGTACTTC.

This chain joins TRBV27 and TRBJ2-3; D possibly corresponds to TRBD1 (6 bases). CDR1 and CDR2 (germline): MNHEY, SMNVEV (reference sequence). The CDR3 runs to 18 residues. The V gene lost 0 bases and the J gene lost 2 bases, with 18 bases spanning the gap. CDR3 residues: CASSLSTRLDRSTDTQYF. The CDR3 DNA is TGTGCCAGCAGTTTATCGACCCGCCTCGACAGGTCCACAGATACGCAGTATTTT.

In this sample, this clonotype turned up a few times. The V call is TRBV20-1, the J call TRBJ2-1, with 11 bases lining up with TRBD1. The CDR3 sequence is 16 residues long. V shed 0 bases and J 9 bases; nucleotides not matched to a gene: 10. Germline CDR1 DFQATT, CDR2 SNEGSKA (reference sequence). The CDR3 protein is CSARDAGTGGKGEQFF. The DNA for the CDR3 is TGCAGTGCTAGAGATGCTGGGACAGGGGGTAAGGGTGAGCAGTTCTTC.

The gene calls are TRBV7-2 and TRBJ1-1; TRBD1 agrees at 10 bases. Per germline, CDR1 SGHTA and CDR2 FQGNSA. The CDR3 is 15 residues long. The J segment lost 4 bases and the V segment lost 4 bases, leaving 6 bases of the junction unmatched. Written as DNA, the CDR3 is TGTGCCAGCAGCTCTCTGACAGGGGGCTGCACTGAAGCTTTCTTT. Protein sequence: CASSSLTGGCTEAFF.

This clonotype was recorded a few times. The chain is built from TRBV3-1 and TRBJ2-7; 7 nucleotides agree with TRBD1. V shed 4 bases, J shed 0 bases, and the junction held 9 bases outside the gene matches. CDR1 and CDR2 from the germline V gene are LGHDT and YNNKEL (reference sequence). The CDR3 runs to 16 residues. For the CDR3, the DNA is TGTGCCAGCAGCCCCATGGGACAGCCAAACTCCTACGAGCAGTACTTC. Its protein product is CASSPMGQPNSYEQYF.

In this sample, this clonotype turned up a few times. CDR3 sequence reads: CSARALAPSTDTQYF. Written as DNA, the CDR3 is TGCAGTGCTAGAGCCCTAGCGCCGAGCACAGATACGCAGTATTTT. The genes are TRBV20-1 and TRBJ2-3, with D possibly being TRBD2 (6 bases). The germline V gene encodes CDR1 DFQATT and CDR2 SNEGSKA (reference sequence). Trimming shortened V by 1 base and J by 0 bases, and 11 bases separated the two germline ends. This CDR3 has 15 amino acids.

The chain is built from TRBV24-1 and TRBJ2-3; D is undetermined. Germline CDR1 is KGHDR and CDR2 is SFDVKD. Trimming left V 5 bases short and J 4 bases short, with 12 bases between. The CDR3 extends over 14 amino acids. Here the CDR3 reads CATSVRRGSDTQYF. For the CDR3, the DNA is TGTGCCACCAGTGTTCGGAGAGGTTCAGATACGCAGTATTTT.

The chain couples TRBV29-1 to TRBJ2-7, with 8 bases matching TRBD1. The CDR3 is 12 amino acids. Looked up from germline, CDR1 is SQVTM and CDR2 is ANQGSEA. J lost 3 bases, V lost 4 bases, and 2 bases had no gene match. CDR3 in DNA: TGCAGCGTTGGGACAGGGCTCTACGAGCAGTACTTC. Its translation is CSVGTGLYEQYF.

The chain combines TRBV20-1 with TRBJ2-7; weak D call: TRBD1 (5 bases). Germline values: CDR1 DFQATT, CDR2 SNEGSKA (reference sequence). The CDR3 loop spans 14 amino acids. Trimming removed 0 bases at V and 0 bases at J, with 9 bases between. This chain's CDR3 is CSARDWQGSYEQYF. In nucleotides, the CDR3 is TGCAGTGCTAGAGATTGGCAGGGCTCCTACGAGCAGTACTTC.

On this clonotype itself: The junction differs from germline at one of its ends, possibly a read error. The genes are TRBV5-1 and TRBJ1-2; D gene unclear. Germline values: CDR1 SGHRS, CDR2 YFSETQ. This CDR3 contains 14 residues. CDR3 sequence: CASSPGPANYGYTF. CDR3 sequence (DNA): TGTGCCAGCAGTCCAGGACCAGCTAACTATGGCTACACCTTC.

The genes are TRBV24-1 and TRBJ2-5; 7 bases are shared with TRBD2. V lost 6 bases to trimming and J lost 5 bases; unmatched junction nucleotides: 14. The CDR3 length is 16 residues. Looked up from germline, CDR1 is KGHDR and CDR2 is SFDVKD. The DNA for the CDR3 is TGTGCCACCAGTAGCGAGAGCGGGGAGGTGGGGGAGACCCAGTACTTC. It specifies CATSSESGEVGETQYF.

The V call is TRBV4-1, the J call TRBJ2-3, with 16 bases matching TRBD2. The CDR3 sequence is 19 residues long. V shed 5 bases and J 2 bases; nucleotides not matched to a gene: 10. Germline V gene sequence: CDR1 MGHRA, CDR2 YSYEKL. The CDR3 sequence is CASSTGTSGGAPPTDTQYF. The DNA for the CDR3 is TGCGCCAGCAGCACCGGGACTAGCGGGGGGGCCCCTCCCACAGATACGCAGTATTTT.

Note on this clonotype: At one of its ends the junction is not consistent with the germline gene, which may arise from a read error. The chain couples TRBV7-7 to TRBJ2-2; D gene uncertain. Germline CDR1 SSHAT, CDR2 FNYEAQ (reference sequence). The CDR3 is made up of 16 amino acids. The CDR3: CASSSAPHPHTGELFF. For the CDR3, the DNA is TGTGCTAGCAGCTCTGCCCCCCATCCTCACACCGGGGAGCTGTTTTTT.

This clonotype was picked up a small number of times. V is TRBV20-1 and J is TRBJ2-3; 9 bases line up with TRBD2. Losses at the gene ends were 6 bases for V and 0 bases for J; bases not matched to a gene: 4. CDR3 length equals 14 residues. Germline CDR1 DFQATT, CDR2 SNEGSKA (reference sequence). The CDR3 DNA reads as TGCAGTGCCAAAGCGGGGGGTAGCACAGATACGCAGTATTTT. It encodes CSAKAGGSTDTQYF.

The CDR3 is CSARDGGRQPQHF. The CDR3 DNA follows: TGCAGTGCTAGAGATGGGGGGCGTCAGCCCCAGCATTTT. This rearrangement joins TRBV20-1 to TRBJ1-5; maybe TRBD1 (6 bases). V was shortened by 0 bases and J by 6 bases, with 9 bases between the two germline ends. The CDR3 is 13 amino acids. CDR1 is DFQATT and CDR2 is SNEGSKA in the germline V gene (reference sequence).

The chain employs TRBV29-1 and TRBJ2-7; weak D call: TRBD2 (5 bases). This CDR3 is built from 11 residues. CDR1 and CDR2 from the germline V gene are SQVTM and ANQGSEA. The germline V and J ends were trimmed by 5 bases and 7 bases, with 12 bases remaining between them. CDR3 sequence: CSVLGSEEQYF. The CDR3 DNA reads TGCAGCGTTCTGGGTAGCGAGGAGCAGTACTTC.

The chain links TRBV7-9 to TRBJ2-7, with D perhaps TRBD1 or TRBD2 (5 bases each). This CDR3 spans 15 amino acids. Per the germline V gene, CDR1 is SEHNR and CDR2 is FQNEAQ (reference sequence). Between the trimmed V and J ends, which lost 5 bases and 4 bases, there was a span of 18 bases. CDR3 sequence (DNA): TGTGCCAGCAGCAAGGGGACCTCGGTGGTGTACGAGCAGTACTTC. It specifies CASSKGTSVVYEQYF.

Notes on this clonotype: At one boundary the junction diverges from the germline segment, which might be a read error. The rearrangement joins TRBV6-6 to TRBJ2-7; 9 nucleotides match TRBD1. Germline V CDR1 and CDR2: MNHNY, SVGAGI (reference sequence). This CDR3 region has 13 residues. The CDR3, as DNA: TGTACCAGTGCAGGGACAGGGAGGTACGAGCAGTACTTC. It encodes CTSAGTGRYEQYF.

The chain couples TRBV20-1 to TRBJ2-1, with a weak D call TRBD2 (5 bases). The CDR3 spans 13 residues. V lost 4 bases to trimming and J lost 5 bases, with 12 bases between them. Germline V gives CDR1 DFQATT, CDR2 SNEGSKA (reference sequence). The CDR3 is CSATGELNNEQFF. CDR3 in DNA: TGCAGTGCTACCGGGGAGCTCAACAATGAGCAGTTCTTC.